This passage covers 28 T cell receptor beta chains from one sample sequenced in a study of tumor-infiltrating lymphocytes in primary liver carcinoma. Total RNA (roughly 530 ng) served as template for TCR beta cDNA synthesis primed by a constant-region primer. A slightly modified ARM-PCR protocol with three nested multiplex PCR rounds produced these TCR beta libraries. A C-beta reverse primer was combined with TRBV1-TRBV30 forward primers in the first two PCR rounds, and each round had around 11 cycles. MiXCR, applied by TCRdb to the multiplex PCR reads, yields one record per CDR3 protein. Seen here are fewer than 250,000 distinct CDR3 sequences, approximately 86% observed once, and the top ten hold about a sixth. Extraction of RNA together with DNA used 20-30 mg of unsorted bulk tissue. The specimen was tumor tissue from primary liver carcinoma. These receptors came from a man in his forties with primary liver carcinoma and hepatitis B virus infection.

A word on this clonotype: This may stem from a read error, because a much larger clone lies one nucleotide away. The genes are TRBV28 and TRBJ2-1; 7 nucleotides align to TRBD2. Trimming cost V 6 bases and J 7 bases; bases outside gene matches: 9. The germline V gene encodes CDR1 MDHEN and CDR2 SYDVKM. The CDR3 contains 14 residues. CDR3 region: CASRIGGVGNEQFF. The CDR3 coding sequence is TGTGCCAGCAGGATTGGGGGGGTTGGGAATGAGCAGTTCTTC.

In this sample, this clonotype turned up a few times. Likely a read error: the CDR3 ends without its conserved phenylalanine or tryptophan. This rearrangement joins TRBV6-5 to TRBJ2-7; D unclear. The CDR3 extends over 13 amino acids. Germline V gene sequence: CDR1 MNHEY, CDR2 SVGAGI. Trimming pared 8 bases from V and 0 bases from J, leaving 11 bases between. The CDR3 DNA follows: TGTGCCAGCTTAAGATTAGGCTCCTACGAGCAGTACCTC. Protein sequence: CASLRLGSYEQYL.

The rearrangement joins TRBV30 to TRBJ1-5, with D tentatively TRBD1 (6 bases). V lost 5 bases to trimming and J lost 2 bases, with 16 bases between them. The CDR3 runs to 15 residues. Germline CDR1 reads GTSNPN; CDR2 reads SVGIG (reference sequence). For the CDR3, the DNA is TGTGCCTGGGCCTTCGTGGGGGGCCGCAATCAGCCCCAGCATTTT. Translation: CAWAFVGGRNQPQHF.

V gene TRBV29-1 combines with J gene TRBJ2-7, with 7 bases lining up with TRBD1. The CDR3 is 12 amino acids. Germline CDR1 SQVTM, CDR2 ANQGSEA. The CDR3 protein is CSGTAHVGEQYF. The DNA for the CDR3 is TGCAGTGGGACAGCCCACGTGGGCGAGCAGTACTTC.

About this clonotype itself: The missing conserved phenylalanine or tryptophan at the end of this CDR3 makes a read error likely. The chain uses TRBV11-2 and TRBJ2-2; possibly TRBD1 or TRBD2 for D (5 bases each). From germline, CDR1 is SGHAT and CDR2 FQNNGV. The V gene lost 5 bases and the J gene lost 7 bases, with 17 bases spanning the gap. The CDR3 runs 15 residues. The CDR3 reads CASSHGMVGDGELFL. CDR3 sequence (DNA): TGTGCCAGCAGCCACGGGATGGTGGGGGACGGGGAGCTGTTTCTT.

This clonotype was seen a single time. The chain employs TRBV12-3 or TRBV12-4 and TRBJ2-7; D not resolved. V was trimmed by 10 bases and J by 0 bases, leaving 7 bases between them. The CDR3 sequence is 11 residues long. The CDR3 region has the DNA TGTGCCAACAACAACTCCTACGAGCAGTACTTC. Protein sequence: CANNNSYEQYF.

Concerning this clonotype itself: At one end the junction does not follow the germline gene, possibly because of a read error. The chain recombines TRBV30 with TRBJ1-2, with D maybe TRBD1 (5 bases). The CDR3 is 15 amino acids. Germline V gene sequence: CDR1 GTSNPN, CDR2 SVGIG (reference sequence). The CDR3 loop reads CDCPGWTWSVDGYAF. Written as DNA, the CDR3 is TGTGACTGCCCCGGCTGGACATGGTCGGTGGATGGCTACGCCTTC. Together with reference TRBV30 and TRBJ1-2, the CDR3 gives the full variable domain: SQTIHQWPATLVQPVGSPLSLECTVEGTSNPNLYWYRQAAGRGLQLLFYSVGIGQISSEVPQNLSASRPQDRQFILSSKKLLLSDSGFYLCDCPGWTWSVDGYAFGSGTRLTVV.

This chain links TRBV11-1 with TRBJ2-5; 11 bases align to TRBD2. V was clipped by 10 bases and J by 4 bases; unmatched bases: 11. From germline, CDR1 is SGHAT and CDR2 FQDESV (reference sequence). This CDR3 has 15 amino acids. The CDR3 spells CANTPTGLAVETQYF. In DNA form, the CDR3 reads TGTGCCAACACCCCCACGGGACTAGCGGTAGAGACCCAGTACTTC.

This clonotype was detected a few times. This chain joins TRBV2 and TRBJ1-6; no clear D. From germline, CDR1 is SNHLY and CDR2 FYNNEI. Between the trimmed V and J ends, which lost 2 bases and 10 bases, there was a span of 9 bases. The CDR3 is 13 residues long. The CDR3 reads CASSERLGSPLHF. The CDR3 DNA is TGTGCCAGCAGTGAAAGGTTGGGGTCACCCCTCCACTTT.

V usage is TRBV12-3 or TRBV12-4 and J usage is TRBJ2-5; 7 bases agree with TRBD1. The trim removed 7 bases at V and 1 base at J, leaving 6 bases unmatched. The CDR3 runs 14 residues. For the CDR3, the DNA is TGTGCCAGCAACTATGACAGGGCCCAAGAGACCCAGTACTTC. Translating gives CASNYDRAQETQYF.

About this clonotype itself: A read error may account for a junction end that differs from germline. The chain employs TRBV5-4 and TRBJ2-5; possibly TRBD1 or TRBD2 for D (5 bases each). Per germline, CDR1 SGHNT and CDR2 YYREEE (reference sequence). The CDR3 is 15 amino acids. The CDR3 DNA follows: TGTGCCATCAGCTTGAATGGGGACGGCCAGGAGTCCCAGTACTTC. It encodes CAISLNGDGQESQYF.

This clonotype was found once. The rearrangement links TRBV4-1 to TRBJ2-5; D unresolved. Per germline, CDR1 MGHRA and CDR2 YSYEKL. This CDR3 is built from 16 residues. V dropped 5 bases and J dropped 6 bases, with 22 bases sitting between them. In DNA form, the CDR3 reads TGCGCCAGCAGCAAAACCCCTGGTGTCAGGCAAAAGACCCAGTACTTC. The encoded protein is CASSKTPGVRQKTQYF.

To note about this clonotype: A much larger clone lies one base from this, so it may be a read error. CDR3 sequence: CASSPTSGGYGYTF. CDR3 DNA: TGCGCCAGCAGCCCCACGTCAGGAGGCTATGGCTACACCTTC. The chain uses TRBV5-1 and TRBJ1-2; D uncertain. The CDR3 extends over 14 amino acids. From germline, CDR1 is SGHRS and CDR2 YFSETQ. V shed 4 bases and J shed 4 bases, with 14 bases lying between them.

This clonotype has only a few counts. One end of the junction is discordant with germline, which a read error may explain. The V gene is TRBV5-4, the J gene TRBJ2-3, with D possibly TRBD2 on 6 matching bases. This CDR3 contains 15 residues. Looked up from germline, CDR1 is SGHNT and CDR2 is YYREEE (reference sequence). CDR3 in amino acids: CASRVEGLRGDTQYF. The CDR3, as DNA: TGTGCCAGCAGGGTAGAGGGACTTCGCGGTGATACGCAATATTTT.

J is TRBJ2-1 and V is TRBV29-1; 8 nucleotides align to TRBD1. Losses at the gene ends were 8 bases for V and 11 bases for J; bases not matched to a gene: 20. Germline CDR1 reads SQVTM; CDR2 reads ANQGSEA. The CDR3 is 15 amino acids. In DNA, the CDR3 is TGCAGCCCAAGGACCGAGACAGGGGATGACTATAAGCAGTTCTTC. Encoded protein: CSPRTETGDDYKQFF.

This clonotype was counted only a few times. V and J are TRBV29-1 and TRBJ2-3; 7 bases match TRBD2. V gave up 7 bases and J gave up 8 bases; unmatched junction bases: 24. Germline V gene sequence: CDR1 SQVTM, CDR2 ANQGSEA. This CDR3 has 17 amino acids. The CDR3 spells CSALTAGSQGLSATQYF. The CDR3 DNA follows: TGCAGCGCCCTGACAGCGGGATCCCAAGGGTTGTCTGCTACGCAGTATTTT.

This chain connects TRBV4-3 to TRBJ1-2; no reliable D call. CDR1 LGHNA and CDR2 YSLEER come from the germline V gene. The CDR3 spans 13 residues. V lost 0 bases, J lost 11 bases, and 13 bases lay in between. In DNA, the CDR3 is TGCGCCAGCAGCCAAGAGGGCAACTATAGGTACACCTTC. This translates into CASSQEGNYRYTF.

Notes on this clonotype: A read error is possible here, since a much larger clone lies one base away. This chain connects TRBV5-1 to TRBJ2-5, with D tentatively TRBD2 (6 bases). The CDR3 length is 13 residues. In germline, CDR1 is SGHRS, CDR2 YFSETQ. The CDR3 sequence: CANSLGGQETQYF. The CDR3 coding sequence is TGCGCCAACAGCTTGGGGGGCCAAGAGACCCAGTACTTC.

The rearrangement links TRBV4-2 to TRBJ2-2; D is unresolved. Germline V gives CDR1 LGHNA, CDR2 YNFKEQ. This CDR3 has 13 amino acids. The CDR3 sequence: CGRSQDLSGELFF. The CDR3 DNA follows: TGTGGCAGAAGCCAAGATTTGAGCGGGGAGCTGTTTTTT.

A note on this clonotype: Given the absence of the conserved phenylalanine or tryptophan at the CDR3 end, a read error is likely. This chain joins TRBV4-3 and TRBJ2-2; TRBD1 matches 7 bases. V lost 6 bases, J lost 5 bases, and 9 bases stayed unmatched. This CDR3 is built from 15 residues. Looked up from germline, CDR1 is LGHNA and CDR2 is YSLEER. DNA of the CDR3: TGCGCCAGCAGGCGAGGACAGGTGGGAACCGGGGAGCTGTTTTAT. Its translation is CASRRGQVGTGELFY.

This chain uses TRBV6-2 or TRBV6-3 with TRBJ2-7; 7 positions match TRBD2. This CDR3 region has 13 residues. Germline V gene lookup returns CDR1 MNHEY and CDR2 SVGEGT. V shed 2 bases, J shed 12 bases, and the junction held 10 bases outside the gene matches. Here the CDR3 reads CASSYGLVTERYF. DNA for the CDR3: TGTGCCAGCAGTTACGGACTAGTAACCGAACGGTACTTC.

This clonotype was seen a handful of times. The V call is TRBV5-1, the J call TRBJ2-4; perhaps TRBD1 as D (6 bases). Looked up from germline, CDR1 is SGHRS and CDR2 is YFSETQ. The CDR3 totals 13 residues. Trimming removed 0 bases from V and 8 bases from J, with 9 bases in between. The CDR3 DNA reads TGCGCCAGCAGCTTGGCCGCAGGGGACATTCAGTACTTC. Its translation: CASSLAAGDIQYF.

As for this clonotype: The conserved final phenylalanine or tryptophan is absent from the CDR3, which likely points to a read error. No DNA is shown, since the ends of the CDR3 on it are uncertain; the CDR3 is the one TCRdb lists. The rearrangement links TRBV29-1 to TRBJ2-2; the table gives TRBD1 as D, unverified against the DNA. Germline V gene sequence: CDR1 SQVTM, CDR2 ANQGSEA. The CDR3 region is 12 residues in length, termini included. CDR3 sequence reads: CSGGQGSWEMFY.

As regards this clonotype: The junction departs from germline at one end; a sequencing error may be responsible. The gene calls are TRBV29-1 and TRBJ2-2, with D perhaps assigned TRBD1 or TRBD2 (5 bases each). The CDR3 consists of 16 residues. Germline V CDR1 and CDR2: SQVTM, ANQGSEA. CDR3 DNA: TGCAGCGTTGAAAACCCCATGGGGACCAACACCGGGAAGCTGTTTTTT. Its translation: CSVENPMGTNTGKLFF.

Turning to this clonotype: The junction differs from germline at one of its ends, possibly a read error. The genes are TRBV11-1 and TRBJ2-1; TRBD2 matches at 12 bases. Germline V CDR1 and CDR2: SGHAT, FQDESV (reference sequence). The CDR3 spans 17 residues. CDR3 nucleotides: TGTGGCAGCAGCCCCCCCTCGACTAGCGGGAGTCGAAATGAGCAATTCTTC. It yields the protein CGSSPPSTSGSRNEQFF.

The genes are TRBV12-3 or TRBV12-4 and TRBJ2-2; D may be TRBD1 or TRBD2 (6 bases each). Trimming left V 5 bases short and J 11 bases short, with 24 bases between. The CDR3 has 16 amino acids. The CDR3 bases are TGTGCCAGCAGTCCCACGGCTAGGGGGAGGTGGGGTGAGCTGTTTTTT. Its protein product is CASSPTARGRWGELFF.

A remark on this clonotype: A much larger clonotype is one base distant, so this may be a read error. The final CDR3 position lacks the conserved phenylalanine or tryptophan, pointing to a likely read error. The chain employs TRBV29-1 and TRBJ1-1; 7 bases align to TRBD1. V lost 7 bases, J lost 5 bases, and 7 bases stayed unmatched. This CDR3 has 12 amino acids. Per the germline V gene, CDR1 is SQVTM and CDR2 is ANQGSEA. The CDR3: CSEGGPGTEAFI. CDR3 nucleotide sequence: TGCAGCGAAGGGGGCCCGGGAACTGAAGCTTTCATT.

The CDR3 loop is CASSVMTGSRGGQYF. The CDR3 region has the DNA TGTGCCAGCAGCGTAATGACGGGGAGCCGGGGGGGGCAGTACTTC. The gene calls are TRBV7-8 and TRBJ2-7, with 8 bases lining up with TRBD2. Germline V gene data show CDR1 as SGHVS and CDR2 as FQNEAQ. With 5 bases clipped from V and 9 bases from J, the junction kept 15 bases outside the gene matches. The CDR3 has 15 residues.